The 24 T cell receptor beta chains given below trace back to one sample, sequenced in a study of CD8 T cells in Susac syndrome. cDNA came from approximately 0.5 to 1 ug RNA primed by random hexamers. TCRdb used MiXCR to reprocess the immunoSEQ multiplex PCR reads, holding one entry per CDR3 protein. The data contain about 71,000 distinct CDR3 sequences, roughly 95% of them singletons. What was sequenced was CD4+ T cells from PBMCs. The receptors derive from a human donor with multiple sclerosis.

This chain uses TRBV18 with TRBJ1-4, with D unclear. The CDR3 covers 15 residues. Germline-derived CDR1 and CDR2 are KGHSH and LQKENI. V lost 2 bases, J lost 0 bases, and 7 bases lay in between. Here the CDR3 DNA reads TGTGCCAGCTCACCATACGGAGCAACTAATGAAAAACTGTTTTTT. This translates into CASSPYGATNEKLFF.

The V and J genes are TRBV7-2 and TRBJ2-3; no reliable D call. Germline CDR1 SGHTA, CDR2 FQGNSA. V was shortened by 1 base and J by 0 bases, with 8 bases between the two germline ends. CDR3 size: 15 residues. Here the CDR3 reads CASSLGVTSTDTQYF. The CDR3 region has the DNA TGTGCCAGCAGCTTAGGCGTAACTAGCACAGATACGCAGTATTTT.

The genes are TRBV3-1 and TRBJ2-5; tentatively, D is TRBD1 (6 bases). This CDR3 is 15 amino acids long. V lost 3 bases and J 1 base, leaving 12 bases between the germline ends. Germline lookup yields CDR1 LGHDT and CDR2 YNNKEL (reference sequence). The CDR3, as DNA: TGTGCCAGCAGCCACCCAGGGGTCAGCCAAGAGACCCAGTACTTC. It specifies CASSHPGVSQETQYF.

J is TRBJ1-1 and V is TRBV6-6; D unclear. This CDR3 region has 11 residues. Germline V CDR1 and CDR2: MNHNY, SVGAGI (reference sequence). Trimming removed 6 bases at V and 1 base at J, with 3 bases between. In DNA, the CDR3 is TGTGCCAGCAGACAGAACACTGAAGCTTTCTTT. Protein: CASRQNTEAFF.

This chain connects TRBV4-1 to TRBJ2-1, with 12 nucleotides matching TRBD2. Germline lookup yields CDR1 MGHRA and CDR2 YSYEKL. CDR3 length: 15 residues. V dropped 1 base and J dropped 14; count of bases not matched to a gene: 9. CDR3 region: CASSQGALAGGKEFF. DNA of the CDR3: TGCGCCAGCAGCCAAGGTGCTCTAGCGGGGGGGAAGGAGTTCTTC.

The CDR3 loop reads CASGLTGGNNEQFF. CDR3 sequence (DNA): TGTGCTAGTGGTTTGACAGGGGGCAATAATGAGCAGTTCTTC. The chain couples TRBV12-5 to TRBJ2-1; 9 nucleotides agree with TRBD1. The CDR3 has 14 amino acids. In germline, CDR1 is LGHNT, CDR2 FRNRAP. The V and J ends lost 2 bases and 7 bases, in that order; junction bases with no gene match: 3.

The chain joins TRBV11-2 to TRBJ2-7; no reliable D call. Germline values: CDR1 SGHAT, CDR2 FQNNGV. The CDR3 is 12 residues long. V lost 3 bases and J 4 bases, leaving 7 bases between the germline ends. CDR3 residues: CASSFSNYEQYF. For the CDR3, the DNA is TGTGCCAGCAGCTTCTCCAATTACGAGCAGTACTTC.

The chain carries TRBV20-1 and TRBJ1-2; 10 nucleotides line up with TRBD1. With 0 bases clipped from V and 2 bases from J, the junction kept 6 bases outside the gene matches. The CDR3 sequence is 16 residues long. Germline CDR1 DFQATT, CDR2 SNEGSKA (reference sequence). The CDR3 DNA reads as TGCAGTGCTAGAGATTATGGGGGACAGGGGAACTATGGCTACACCTTC. Protein product: CSARDYGGQGNYGYTF.

The rearrangement links TRBV27 to TRBJ2-2; D gene ambiguous. With 8 bases removed from V and 4 bases from J, the gap between germline ends came to 11 bases. CDR3 length: 13 amino acids. The germline V gene has CDR1 MNHEY and CDR2 SMNVEV (reference sequence). This CDR3 is CASASKSTGELFF. The CDR3 DNA follows: TGTGCCAGCGCATCCAAGAGCACCGGGGAGCTGTTTTTT.

The gene calls are TRBV5-6 and TRBJ1-2, with D maybe TRBD1 (5 bases). This CDR3 is 13 amino acids long. Trimming left V 0 bases short and J 4 bases short, with 7 bases between. Per germline, CDR1 SGHDT and CDR2 YYEEEE. CDR3 amino acids: CASSLDRSYGYTF. CDR3 DNA sequence: TGTGCCAGCAGCTTGGACAGGAGCTATGGCTACACCTTC.

CDR3 DNA: TGTGCCAGCAGCCAGGGGGGAGCACTAAGAAGGGGCAACTCACCCCTCCACTTT. Its translation is CASSQGGALRRGNSPLHF. The genes are TRBV7-2 and TRBJ1-6, with 7 bases fitting TRBD1. Germline CDR1 SGHTA, CDR2 FQGNSA. CDR3 length: 18 residues. The junction had 20 bases not matched to a gene; V was cut back by 5 bases and J by 10 bases. Complete variable domain (other parts from reference TRBV7-2 and TRBJ1-6): GAGVSQSPSNKVTEKGKDVELRCDPISGHTALYWYRQSLGQGLEFLIYFQGNSAPDKSGLPSDRFSAERTGGSVSTLTIQRTQQEDSAVYLCASSQGGALRRGNSPLHFGNGTRLTVT.

J is TRBJ2-5 and V is TRBV12-3 or TRBV12-4; D perhaps matches TRBD2 (5 bases). The CDR3 covers 14 residues. Trimming left V 6 bases short and J 2 bases short, with 13 bases between. This CDR3 is CASSESTGQETQYF. The CDR3 coding sequence is TGTGCCAGCAGCGAGTCGACGGGGCAAGAGACCCAGTACTTC.

V gene TRBV6-5 combines with J gene TRBJ2-3, with D perhaps matching TRBD2 (6 bases). The V end lost 3 bases, the J end lost 0 bases, and 16 bases lay between the germline ends. The germline CDR1 and CDR2 sequences are MNHEY and SVGAGI. The CDR3 has 17 residues. The CDR3 DNA is TGTGCCAGCAGTTATCTTGGGGCCGGACTAAGCACAGATACGCAGTATTTT. It yields the protein CASSYLGAGLSTDTQYF.

The chain employs TRBV20-1 and TRBJ1-4; D unresolved. Trimming shortened V by 1 base and J by 5 bases, and 5 bases separated the two germline ends. Per the germline V gene, CDR1 is DFQATT and CDR2 is SNEGSKA (reference sequence). The CDR3 contains 12 residues. The CDR3 DNA is TGCAGTGCTAGAGGCGGGAATGAAAAACTGTTTTTT. It yields the protein CSARGGNEKLFF.

The rearrangement links TRBV12-3 or TRBV12-4 to TRBJ2-1; 9 nucleotides agree with TRBD2. The CDR3 contains 15 residues. Trimming cost V 6 bases and J 4 bases; bases outside gene matches: 7. The CDR3 is CASRRGSGGYNEQFF. As DNA, the CDR3 is TGTGCCAGCAGGCGAGGCAGCGGGGGGTACAATGAGCAGTTCTTC.

The V call is TRBV3-1, the J call TRBJ1-3; no definite D call. Looked up from germline, CDR1 is LGHDT and CDR2 is YNNKEL (reference sequence). The CDR3 runs to 13 residues. Between the trimmed V and J ends, which lost 5 bases and 0 bases, there was a span of 5 bases. The CDR3 spells CASSFDSGNTIYF. The CDR3 DNA follows: TGTGCCAGCAGCTTCGACTCTGGAAACACCATATATTTT.

J is TRBJ1-2 and V is TRBV2; 8 nucleotides match TRBD1. Germline CDR1 and CDR2: SNHLY and FYNNEI. V was clipped by 1 base and J by 8 bases; unmatched bases: 9. This CDR3 is built from 15 residues. The DNA for the CDR3 is TGTGCCAGCAGTGAAGAGAGGACAGGGAGATTGGGCTACACCTTC. Residues: CASSEERTGRLGYTF.

J is TRBJ2-7 and V is TRBV28; possible D gene TRBD1, 6 bases. V was shortened by 6 bases and J by 4 bases, with 16 bases between the two germline ends. Looked up from germline, CDR1 is MDHEN and CDR2 is SYDVKM. This CDR3 has 14 amino acids. CDR3 sequence reads: CASSPEWQGYEQYF. The CDR3 nucleotides are TGTGCCAGCAGCCCGGAATGGCAGGGGTACGAGCAGTACTTC.

The chain uses TRBV18 and TRBJ2-5; the D gene could be TRBD1 or TRBD2 (5 bases each). The CDR3 covers 13 residues. Germline V gene data show CDR1 as KGHSH and CDR2 as LQKENI. V lost 7 bases, J lost 1 base, and 10 bases lay in between. The DNA of the CDR3 is TGTGCCAGCTTTCTGGGGACCCAAGAGACCCAGTACTTC. Protein product: CASFLGTQETQYF.

The chain recombines TRBV12-3 or TRBV12-4 with TRBJ2-5, with D tentatively TRBD1 (5 bases). The CDR3 is made up of 12 amino acids. V gave up 4 bases and J gave up 7 bases, with 10 bases separating them. This chain's CDR3 is CASSSTGSTQYF. CDR3 DNA sequence: TGTGCCAGCAGTTCAACAGGTTCGACCCAGTACTTC.

The rearrangement joins TRBV20-1 to TRBJ2-5; 9 nucleotides line up with TRBD1. J lost 5 bases, V lost 5 bases, and 3 bases had no gene match. Germline CDR1 and CDR2: DFQATT and SNEGSKA (reference sequence). This CDR3 is 12 amino acids long. Here the CDR3 reads CSASDRGETQYF. In DNA, the CDR3 is TGCAGTGCTTCGGACAGGGGCGAGACCCAGTACTTC.

The rearrangement links TRBV29-1 to TRBJ2-3; 7 bases align to TRBD2. V dropped 5 bases and J dropped 0; count of bases not matched to a gene: 2. CDR1 is SQVTM, CDR2 ANQGSEA, per germline. The CDR3 runs 13 residues. The CDR3 DNA is TGCAGCGTTCTAGCGGAGAGCACAGATACGCAGTATTTT. Translating it yields CSVLAESTDTQYF.

The chain links TRBV4-2 to TRBJ2-7; the D gene could be TRBD1 or TRBD2 (5 bases each). CDR3 size: 16 residues. Between the trimmed V and J ends, which lost 1 base and 0 bases, there was a span of 13 bases. Germline V lookup: CDR1 LGHNA, CDR2 YNFKEQ. Here the CDR3 DNA reads TGTGCCAGCAGCCAAGGAGGGCAGGGTCTCTCCTACGAGCAGTACTTC. Translating it yields CASSQGGQGLSYEQYF.

V is TRBV7-2 and J is TRBJ1-1; D is undetermined. The CDR3 covers 14 residues. CDR1 is SGHTA, CDR2 FQGNSA, per germline. Trimming pared 5 bases from V and 2 bases from J, leaving 12 bases between. The CDR3 sequence is CASSPMRANTEAFF. CDR3 in DNA: TGTGCCAGCAGCCCGATGAGGGCTAACACTGAAGCTTTCTTT.